These 19 T cell receptor beta chains were all obtained from the same sample, sequenced in a study of a mutant IDH1 vaccine in newly diagnosed glioma. The repertoire was sequenced with immunoSEQ multiplex PCR; TCRdb's copy has only in-frame clones and lacks some. The sample has about 67,000 clones, 83% seen once. The time point here: baseline, week 1 (first vaccination visit). The sample's treatment: pre-vaccination baseline after standard-of-care therapy. This material consisted of peripheral blood mononuclear cells (PBMCs), taken from a glioma patient treated with radiotherapy, temozolomide or both. Receptor source: a woman between 18 and 29 years old with glioma. Some clones in this sample may be carry-over from other donors' samples.

DNA of the CDR3: TGTGCCAGCAGTGAAAACAGGGTCAATGAGCAGTTCTTC. It translates to CASSENRVNEQFF. The V call is TRBV6-1, the J call TRBJ2-1; tentative D call: TRBD1 (6 bases). The V and J ends lost 2 bases and 6 bases respectively, with 8 bases between them. The CDR3 extends over 13 amino acids. Germline lookup yields CDR1 MNHNS and CDR2 SASEGT.

The V gene is TRBV6-5, the J gene TRBJ1-1, with a tentative D call TRBD1 (5 bases). V was cut by 5 bases and J by 0 bases, with 10 bases left in between. Germline-derived CDR1 and CDR2 are MNHEY and SVGAGI. There are 14 residues in the CDR3. For the CDR3, the DNA is TGTGCCAGCAGTAGGGGAAGGTTGAACACTGAAGCTTTCTTT. Protein sequence: CASSRGRLNTEAFF.

The chain uses TRBV2 and TRBJ1-5; D remains unclear. Trimming left V 6 bases short and J 0 bases short, with 6 bases between. Germline V gives CDR1 SNHLY, CDR2 FYNNEI. This CDR3 contains 13 residues. CDR3: CASRVYSNQPQHF. The CDR3 coding sequence is TGTGCCAGCAGGGTTTATAGCAATCAGCCCCAGCATTTT.

This clone was seen more than once but under ten times. V is TRBV7-3 and J is TRBJ1-2; D is unclear. This CDR3 comprises 13 residues. V shed 5 bases and J shed 7 bases, with 14 bases lying between them. Germline V lookup: CDR1 SGHTA, CDR2 FQGTGA. The CDR3 nucleotides are TGTGCCAGCAGCCTACCAAACCGGAGTGGCTACACCTTC. It specifies CASSLPNRSGYTF.

The V gene is TRBV4-3, the J gene TRBJ1-4, with D tentatively TRBD1 (6 bases). Germline V CDR1 and CDR2: LGHNA, YSLEER. This CDR3 region has 17 residues. V was pared by 1 base and J by 4 bases, with 16 bases between. DNA of the CDR3: TGCGCCAGCAGCCAAGGAGGGGGGAGGGAGGTTAATGAAAAACTGTTTTTT. Protein: CASSQGGGREVNEKLFF.

The chain joins TRBV29-1 to TRBJ1-2, with 9 bases fitting TRBD1. Germline CDR1 is SQVTM and CDR2 is ANQGSEA. The CDR3 contains 14 residues. The V and J ends lost 5 bases and 5 bases, in that order; junction bases with no gene match: 9. CDR3 residues: CSVPNRGPRYGYTF. CDR3 DNA: TGCAGCGTTCCAAACAGGGGGCCACGGTATGGCTACACCTTC.

The chain combines TRBV18 with TRBJ1-2; TRBD1 agrees at 8 bases. Unmatched junction bases numbered 5, after V lost 3 bases and J lost 5 bases. The CDR3 contains 14 residues. CDR1 KGHSH and CDR2 LQKENI come from the germline V gene. CDR3 sequence (DNA): TGTGCCAGCTCACCGCTGGACAGGGAATATGGCTACACCTTC. Protein: CASSPLDREYGYTF.

The chain uses TRBV5-6 and TRBJ1-5, with D unresolved. The V and J ends lost 2 bases and 5 bases respectively, with 8 bases between them. Germline CDR1 is SGHDT and CDR2 is YYEEEE. CDR3 length: 13 residues. Here the CDR3 reads CASSFGRYQPQHF. For the CDR3, the DNA is TGTGCCAGCAGCTTTGGAAGGTATCAGCCCCAGCATTTT.

The rearrangement joins TRBV27 to TRBJ2-7, with D tentatively TRBD2 (7 bases). The CDR3 is 19 residues long. V lost 3 bases and J lost 5, with 29 bases in between. The germline gives CDR1 MNHEY, CDR2 SMNVEV (reference sequence). The CDR3 sequence is CASSFNPGSGEGRRNEQYF. In DNA form, the CDR3 reads TGTGCCAGCAGTTTTAACCCCGGCTCAGGGGAGGGCCGGAGGAACGAGCAGTACTTC.

The chain is built from TRBV19 and TRBJ1-1; no reliable D call. The CDR3 covers 13 residues. Germline-derived CDR1 and CDR2 are LNHDA and SQIVND (reference sequence). The ends were cut back, 2 bases at V and 3 bases at J, with 7 bases in the middle. The CDR3 sequence is CASSIRRDTEAFF. In nucleotides, the CDR3 is TGTGCCAGTAGTATACGGCGGGACACTGAAGCTTTCTTT.

V and J are TRBV18 and TRBJ1-1; 7 bases match TRBD1. The CDR3 sequence is 13 residues long. Germline-derived CDR1 and CDR2 are KGHSH and LQKENI. V lost 6 bases, J lost 4 bases, and 5 bases stayed unmatched. The CDR3 DNA is TGTGCCAGCTCCCAGGGGGTGACCACTGAAGCTTTCTTT. This sequence encodes CASSQGVTTEAFF.

This clone has a single count. This chain connects TRBV7-9 to TRBJ2-3; 9 nucleotides match TRBD1. Germline V gene sequence: CDR1 SEHNR, CDR2 FQNEAQ (reference sequence). The CDR3 spans 17 residues. V shed 0 bases and J 1 base; nucleotides not matched to a gene: 5. CDR3 loop: CASSLAGRDRGTDTQYF. DNA for the CDR3: TGTGCCAGCAGCTTAGCGGGAAGGGACAGGGGCACAGATACGCAGTATTTT.

DNA of the CDR3: TGTGCCAGCGGTAGGGGGCCTGAAGCTTTCTTT. Translating it yields CASGRGPEAFF. The gene calls are TRBV6-6 and TRBJ1-1; TRBD1 agrees at 7 bases. V shed 8 bases, J shed 6 bases, and the junction held 3 bases outside the gene matches. The CDR3 is 11 amino acids. CDR1 MNHNY and CDR2 SVGAGI come from the germline V gene (reference sequence).

The chain uses TRBV5-1 and TRBJ1-3; 12 nucleotides match TRBD1. The CDR3 consists of 18 residues. The V gene's germline CDR1 is SGHRS and CDR2 YFSETQ. V shed 2 bases, J shed 7 bases, and the junction held 13 bases outside the gene matches. The CDR3 protein is CASSFISPGQGALNTIYF. The CDR3 nucleotides read TGCGCCAGCAGCTTTATTTCCCCGGGACAGGGGGCCCTGAACACCATATATTTT.

V gene TRBV7-8 combines with J gene TRBJ1-5; D is undetermined. Germline-derived CDR1 and CDR2 are SGHVS and FQNEAQ. Trimming left V 3 bases short and J 2 bases short, with 8 bases between. The CDR3 extends over 14 amino acids. The CDR3 nucleotides read TGTGCCAGCAGCTTCGACCAGGGCAATCAGCCCCAGCATTTT. Translation: CASSFDQGNQPQHF.

The V call is TRBV9, the J call TRBJ1-1; possibly TRBD1 for D (5 bases). This CDR3 has 14 residues. Trimming stripped 0 bases from V and 5 bases from J, with 11 bases between. Germline V gene sequence: CDR1 SGDLS, CDR2 YYNGEE. The CDR3 region has the DNA TGTGCCAGCAGCGTAGGGGGACTGAGGACTGAAGCTTTCTTT. The encoded protein is CASSVGGLRTEAFF. The full variable domain, with the rest looked up from reference TRBV9 and TRBJ1-1, is DSGVTQTPKHLITATGQRVTLRCSPRSGDLSVYWYQQSLDQGLQFLIQYYNGEERAKGNILERFSAQQFPDLHSELNLSSLELGDSALYFCASSVGGLRTEAFFGQGTRLTVV.

The chain is built from TRBV7-9 and TRBJ2-3; D uncertain. CDR3 size: 16 residues. Trimming left V 1 base short and J 5 bases short, with 16 bases between. The germline CDR1 and CDR2 sequences are SEHNR and FQNEAQ (reference sequence). CDR3 protein: CASSLDRVPLRDTQYF. The CDR3 DNA is TGTGCCAGCAGCTTAGATCGGGTGCCCTTAAGAGATACGCAGTATTTT.

V and J are TRBV5-4 and TRBJ2-2; tentatively, D is TRBD2 (6 bases). Between the trimmed V and J ends, which lost 3 bases and 0 bases, there was a span of 9 bases. Germline CDR1 is SGHNT and CDR2 is YYREEE (reference sequence). The CDR3 extends over 15 amino acids. As DNA, the CDR3 is TGTGCCAGCAGCTCCGGGACTGCGAACACCGGGGAGCTGTTTTTT. Protein: CASSSGTANTGELFF.

V usage is TRBV2 and J usage is TRBJ1-1, with 8 bases aligning to TRBD1. Germline trimming cut 4 bases from V and 5 bases from J; bases unmatched to any gene: 6. The CDR3 extends over 14 amino acids. Germline-derived CDR1 and CDR2 are SNHLY and FYNNEI. In nucleotides, the CDR3 is TGTGCCAGCAGTGGGACAGGGCGGGGAACTGAAGCTTTCTTT. Translating gives CASSGTGRGTEAFF.